This T cell receptor (beta chain) was recovered during a study of blood T cell repertoires in COVID-19. Sequencing was performed with immunoSEQ multiplex PCR; in TCRdb, only in-frame clones are kept and a portion is missing. The sample lists fewer than 200,000 clones, approximately 89% seen once, with roughly 2.5% in the top ten. This clone was seen only a few times. The sequence came from a man aged 35-49 years with active or convalescent COVID-19. Sequenced sample: peripheral blood.

The CDR3 DNA reads TGTGCCAGCAGCCTCAGGGATGCTAATGAAAAACTGTTTTTT. This codes for CASSLRDANEKLFF. The gene calls are TRBV21-1 and TRBJ1-4; no check of the table's D call, TRBD1, against the DNA was made. TRBV21-1 has pseudogene status. This CDR3 is built from 14 residues.